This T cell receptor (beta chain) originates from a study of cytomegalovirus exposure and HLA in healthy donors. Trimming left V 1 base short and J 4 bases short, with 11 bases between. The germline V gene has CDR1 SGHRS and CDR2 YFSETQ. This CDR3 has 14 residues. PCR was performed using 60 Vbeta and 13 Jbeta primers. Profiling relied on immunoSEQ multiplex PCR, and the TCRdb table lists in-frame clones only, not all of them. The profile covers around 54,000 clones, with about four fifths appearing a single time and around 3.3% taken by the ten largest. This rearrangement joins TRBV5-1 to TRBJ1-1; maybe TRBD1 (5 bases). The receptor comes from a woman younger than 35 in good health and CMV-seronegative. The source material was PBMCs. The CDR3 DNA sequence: TGCGCCAGCAGCTTGACCTCAGGGCTCACTGAAGCTTTCTTT. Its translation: CASSLTSGLTEAFF.